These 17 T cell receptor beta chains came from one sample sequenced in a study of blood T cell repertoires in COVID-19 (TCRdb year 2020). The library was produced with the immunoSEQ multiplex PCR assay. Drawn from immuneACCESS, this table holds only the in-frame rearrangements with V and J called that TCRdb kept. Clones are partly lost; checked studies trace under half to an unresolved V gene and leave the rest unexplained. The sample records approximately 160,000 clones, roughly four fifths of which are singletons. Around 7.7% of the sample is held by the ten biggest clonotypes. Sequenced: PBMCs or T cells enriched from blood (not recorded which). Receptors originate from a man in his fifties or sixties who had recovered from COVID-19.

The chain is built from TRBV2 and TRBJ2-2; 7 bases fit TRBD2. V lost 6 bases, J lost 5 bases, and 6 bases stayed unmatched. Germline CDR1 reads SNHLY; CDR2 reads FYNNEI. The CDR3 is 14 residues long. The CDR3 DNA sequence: TGTGCCAGCAGCCCTGGGGGAGGGACCGGGGAGCTGTTTTTT. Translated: CASSPGGGTGELFF.

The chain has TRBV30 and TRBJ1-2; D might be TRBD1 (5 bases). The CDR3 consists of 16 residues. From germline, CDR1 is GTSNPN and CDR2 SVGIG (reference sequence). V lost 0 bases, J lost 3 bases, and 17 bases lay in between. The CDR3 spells CAWSVAGTWGDYGYTF. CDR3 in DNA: TGTGCCTGGAGTGTTGCGGGGACTTGGGGCGACTATGGCTACACCTTC.

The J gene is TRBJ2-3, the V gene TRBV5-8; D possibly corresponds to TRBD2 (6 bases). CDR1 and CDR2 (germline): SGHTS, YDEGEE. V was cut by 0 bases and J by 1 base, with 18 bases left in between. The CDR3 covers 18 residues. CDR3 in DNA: TGTGCCAGCAGCTTGGAGGTGGGTCGGGGGATCGGCACAGATACGCAGTATTTT. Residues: CASSLEVGRGIGTDTQYF. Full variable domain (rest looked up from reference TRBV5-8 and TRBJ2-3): EAGVTQSPTHLIKTRGQQATLRCSPISGHTSVYWYQQALGLGLQFLLWYDEGEERNRGNFPPRFSGRQFPNYSSELNVNALELEDSALYLCASSLEVGRGIGTDTQYFGPGTRLTVL.

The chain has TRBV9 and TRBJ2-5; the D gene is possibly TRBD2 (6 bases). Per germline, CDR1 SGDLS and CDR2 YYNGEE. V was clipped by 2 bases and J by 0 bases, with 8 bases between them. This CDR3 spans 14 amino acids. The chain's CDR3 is CASSVSGYQETQYF. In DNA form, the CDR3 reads TGTGCCAGCAGCGTTAGCGGATACCAAGAGACCCAGTACTTC.

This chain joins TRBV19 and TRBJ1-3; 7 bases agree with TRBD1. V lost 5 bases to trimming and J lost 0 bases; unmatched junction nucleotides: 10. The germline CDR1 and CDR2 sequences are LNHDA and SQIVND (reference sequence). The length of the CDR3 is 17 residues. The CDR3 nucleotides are TGTGCCAGTAGTTTTGGATTGGACAGGCACTCTGGAAACACCATATATTTT. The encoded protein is CASSFGLDRHSGNTIYF.

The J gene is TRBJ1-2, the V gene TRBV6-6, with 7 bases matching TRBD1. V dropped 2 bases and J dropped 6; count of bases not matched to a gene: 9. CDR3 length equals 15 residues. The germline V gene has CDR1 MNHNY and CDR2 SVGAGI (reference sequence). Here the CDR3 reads CASSYRQARGHGYTF. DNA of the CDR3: TGTGCCAGCAGTTACCGTCAAGCGAGGGGGCATGGCTACACCTTC.

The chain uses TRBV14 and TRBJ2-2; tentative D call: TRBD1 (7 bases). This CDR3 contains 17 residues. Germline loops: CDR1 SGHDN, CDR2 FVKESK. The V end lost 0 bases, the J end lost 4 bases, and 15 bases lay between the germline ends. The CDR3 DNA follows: TGTGCCAGCAGCCAAGAATTTCAGGGGGGCGGCACCGGGGAGCTGTTTTTT. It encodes CASSQEFQGGGTGELFF.

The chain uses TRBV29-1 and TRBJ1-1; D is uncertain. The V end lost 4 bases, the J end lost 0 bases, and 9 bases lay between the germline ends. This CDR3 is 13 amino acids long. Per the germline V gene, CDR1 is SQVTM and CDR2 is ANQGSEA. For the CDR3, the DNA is TGCAGCGTTGCCGGGAAATTGAACACTGAAGCTTTCTTT. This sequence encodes CSVAGKLNTEAFF.

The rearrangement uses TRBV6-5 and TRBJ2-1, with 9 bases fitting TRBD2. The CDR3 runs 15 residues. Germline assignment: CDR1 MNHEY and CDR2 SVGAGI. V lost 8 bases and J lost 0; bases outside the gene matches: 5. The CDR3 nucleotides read TGTGCCAGCGCTAGCGGGGCCCTCTCCTACAATGAGCAGTTCTTC. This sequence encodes CASASGALSYNEQFF.

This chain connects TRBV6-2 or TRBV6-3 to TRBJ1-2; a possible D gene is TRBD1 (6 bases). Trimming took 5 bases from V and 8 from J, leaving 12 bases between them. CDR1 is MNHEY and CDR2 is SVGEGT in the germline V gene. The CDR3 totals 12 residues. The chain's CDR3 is CASSAPGGGYTF. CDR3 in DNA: TGTGCCAGCAGTGCGCCGGGGGGCGGCTACACCTTC.

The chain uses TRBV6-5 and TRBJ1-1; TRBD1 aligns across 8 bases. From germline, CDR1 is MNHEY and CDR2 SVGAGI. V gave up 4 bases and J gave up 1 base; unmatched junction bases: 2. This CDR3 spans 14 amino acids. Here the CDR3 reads CASSSGQGNTEAFF. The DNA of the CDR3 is TGTGCCAGCAGTTCAGGACAGGGGAACACTGAAGCTTTCTTT.

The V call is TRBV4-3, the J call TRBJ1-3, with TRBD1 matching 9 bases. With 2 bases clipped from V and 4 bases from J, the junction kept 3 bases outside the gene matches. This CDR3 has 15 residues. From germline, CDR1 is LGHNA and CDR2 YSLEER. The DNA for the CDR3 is TGCGCCAGCAGCCAAACAGGGGGCGCCGGAAACACCATATATTTT. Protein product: CASSQTGGAGNTIYF.

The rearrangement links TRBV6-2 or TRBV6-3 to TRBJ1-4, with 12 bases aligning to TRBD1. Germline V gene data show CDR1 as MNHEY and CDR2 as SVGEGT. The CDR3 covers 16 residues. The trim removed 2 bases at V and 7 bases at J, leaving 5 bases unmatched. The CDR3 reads CASSYRDRGRGEKLFF. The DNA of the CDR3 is TGTGCCAGCAGTTACCGGGACAGGGGGCGCGGTGAAAAACTGTTTTTT.

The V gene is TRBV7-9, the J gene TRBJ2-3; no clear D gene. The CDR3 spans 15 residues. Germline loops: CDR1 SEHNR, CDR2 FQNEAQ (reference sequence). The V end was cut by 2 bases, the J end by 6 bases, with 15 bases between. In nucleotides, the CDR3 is TGTGCCAGCAGCTTAATGTTAGCCCCCACGGATACGCAGTATTTT. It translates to CASSLMLAPTDTQYF.

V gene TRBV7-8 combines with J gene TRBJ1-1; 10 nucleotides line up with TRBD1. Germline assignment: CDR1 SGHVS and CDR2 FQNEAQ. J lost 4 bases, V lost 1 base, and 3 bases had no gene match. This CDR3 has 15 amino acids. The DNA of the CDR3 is TGTGCCAGCAGCTTAGGGGACAGGGGTGCCACTGAAGCTTTCTTT. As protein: CASSLGDRGATEAFF.

The CDR3 is CASSPNAGTEAFF. CDR3 DNA: TGTGCCAGCAGCCCCAATGCAGGGACTGAAGCTTTCTTT. The rearrangement uses TRBV16 and TRBJ1-1; D possibly corresponds to TRBD1 (5 bases). Germline CDR1 reads KGHSY; CDR2 reads FQNENV. This CDR3 is 13 amino acids long. The V gene lost 4 bases and the J gene lost 5 bases, with 11 bases spanning the gap.

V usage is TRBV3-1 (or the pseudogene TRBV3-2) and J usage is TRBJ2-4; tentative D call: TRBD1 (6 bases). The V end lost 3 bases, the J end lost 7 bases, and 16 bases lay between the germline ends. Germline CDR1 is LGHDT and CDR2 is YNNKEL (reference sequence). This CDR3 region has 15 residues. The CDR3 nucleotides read TGTGCCAGCAGCCAGGAGTGGCAGGGGTTGAACATTCAGTACTTC. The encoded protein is CASSQEWQGLNIQYF.